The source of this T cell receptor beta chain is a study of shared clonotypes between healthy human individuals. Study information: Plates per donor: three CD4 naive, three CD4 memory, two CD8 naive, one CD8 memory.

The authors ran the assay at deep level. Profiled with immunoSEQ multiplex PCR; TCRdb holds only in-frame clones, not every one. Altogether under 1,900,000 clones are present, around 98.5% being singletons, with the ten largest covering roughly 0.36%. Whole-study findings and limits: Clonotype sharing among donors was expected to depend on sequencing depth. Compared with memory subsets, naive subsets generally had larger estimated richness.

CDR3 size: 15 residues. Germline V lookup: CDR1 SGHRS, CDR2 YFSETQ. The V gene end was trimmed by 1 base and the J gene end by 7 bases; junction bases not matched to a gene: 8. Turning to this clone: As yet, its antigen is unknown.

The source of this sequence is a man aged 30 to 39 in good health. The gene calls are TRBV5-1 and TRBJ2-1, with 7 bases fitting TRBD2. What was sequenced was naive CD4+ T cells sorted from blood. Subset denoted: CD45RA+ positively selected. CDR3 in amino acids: CASSLYPGGVNEQFF. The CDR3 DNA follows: TGCGCCAGCAGCTTGTACCCGGGAGGTGTGAATGAGCAGTTCTTC.